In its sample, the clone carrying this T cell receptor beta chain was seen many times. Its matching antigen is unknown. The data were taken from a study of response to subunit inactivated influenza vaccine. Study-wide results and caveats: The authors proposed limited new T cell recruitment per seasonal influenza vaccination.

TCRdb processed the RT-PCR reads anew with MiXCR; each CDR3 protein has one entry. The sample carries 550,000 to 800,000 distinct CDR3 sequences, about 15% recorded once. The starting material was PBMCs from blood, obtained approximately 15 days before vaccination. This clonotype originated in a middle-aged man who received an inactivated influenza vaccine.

In nucleotides, the CDR3 is TGTGCCAGCAGTCCGACAGGGGGGTTCACTGAAGCTTTCTTT. Residues: CASSPTGGFTEAFF. The genes are TRBV12-3 or TRBV12-4 and TRBJ1-1; 9 bases are a match to TRBD1. This CDR3 has 14 residues. The V segment lost 5 bases and the J segment 4 bases; nucleotides outside the gene matches: 5.